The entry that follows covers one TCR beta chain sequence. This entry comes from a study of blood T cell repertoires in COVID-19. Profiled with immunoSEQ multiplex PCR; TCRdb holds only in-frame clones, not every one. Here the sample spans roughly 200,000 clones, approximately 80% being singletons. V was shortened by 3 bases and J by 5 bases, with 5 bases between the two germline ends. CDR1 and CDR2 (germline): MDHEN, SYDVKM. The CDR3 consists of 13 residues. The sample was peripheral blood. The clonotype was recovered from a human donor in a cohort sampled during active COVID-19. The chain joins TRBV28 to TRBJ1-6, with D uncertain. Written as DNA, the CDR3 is TGTGCCAGCAGTTTTGTAAATAATTCACCCCTCCACTTT. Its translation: CASSFVNNSPLHF.